This TCR beta chain emerged from a study of shared clonotypes between healthy human individuals. Study-wide background: Each donor had three CD4 naive, three CD4 memory, two CD8 naive and one CD8 memory plate.

From germline, CDR1 is MDHEN and CDR2 SYDVKM. There are 15 residues in the CDR3. Trimming left V 3 bases short and J 4 bases short, with 12 bases between. General study findings and limits: Sampling used blood alone; tissue repertoires probably differ.

CD45RO-negative, CCR7-positively selected cells formed the naive CD8 fraction, excluding terminally differentiated effector memory CD45RA+ cells. Per sorted-subset replicate PCR, input was approximately 0.2 ug DNA, representing about 30,000 T cell genomes. Sequencing used immunoSEQ multiplex PCR; TCRdb keeps in-frame clones, though not all of them. The sample consists of 1.5 million to 2.5 million clones, approximately 95% of them appearing once. As concerns this clone: Its antigen is still unknown.

Sequencing was done on a sample of naive CD8+ T cells sorted from blood. This chain connects TRBV28 to TRBJ2-2; possible D gene TRBD1, 5 bases. The clonotype was recovered from a man aged 18 to 35 in good health. For the CDR3, the DNA is TGTGCCAGCAGTTTTAGGGGTCTGAGCACCGGGGAGCTGTTTTTT. Translated, it gives CASSFRGLSTGELFF.